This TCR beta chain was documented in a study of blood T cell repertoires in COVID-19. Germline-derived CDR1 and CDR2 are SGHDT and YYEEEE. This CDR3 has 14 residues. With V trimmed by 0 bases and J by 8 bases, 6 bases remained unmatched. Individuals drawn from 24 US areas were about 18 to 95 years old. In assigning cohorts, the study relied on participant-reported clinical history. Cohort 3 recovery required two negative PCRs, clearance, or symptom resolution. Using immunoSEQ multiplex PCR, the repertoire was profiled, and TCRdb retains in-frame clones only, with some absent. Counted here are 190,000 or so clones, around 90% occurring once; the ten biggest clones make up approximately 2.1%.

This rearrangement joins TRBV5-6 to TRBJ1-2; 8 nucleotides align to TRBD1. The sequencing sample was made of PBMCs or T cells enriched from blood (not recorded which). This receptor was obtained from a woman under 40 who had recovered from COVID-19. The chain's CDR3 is CASSLGQGAWGYTF. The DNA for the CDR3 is TGTGCCAGCAGCTTGGGGCAGGGGGCTTGGGGCTACACCTTC.